Listed here are 28 T cell receptor beta chains from one sample, sequenced in a study of T cell changes during pregnancy in multiple sclerosis. Here immunoSEQ multiplex PCR was the method, and the copy in TCRdb shows in-frame clones only, minus some. The sample contains about 92,000 clones, about 92% of which appear only once. The material sequenced was peripheral blood, taken in the first trimester of pregnancy. The receptors originated from a female donor with multiple sclerosis, enrolled in a pregnancy study.

The chain recombines TRBV23-1 with TRBJ2-5; tentatively, D is TRBD2 (7 bases). TRBV23-1 is sorted into the ORF group, with uncertain function. V was shortened by 6 bases and J by 5 bases, with 28 bases between the two germline ends. The CDR3 loop spans 18 amino acids. CDR3 in DNA: TGCGCCAGCAGCCAGCGCCGTGCCGGGGGGCGAGGGGAGGAGACCCAGTACTTC. It is translated as CASSQRRAGGRGEETQYF.

The V and J genes are TRBV27 and TRBJ1-1; the D gene is possibly TRBD1 (5 bases). The V and J ends lost 5 bases and 5 bases respectively, with 12 bases between them. Germline values: CDR1 MNHEY, CDR2 SMNVEV (reference sequence). CDR3 length: 13 residues. Here the CDR3 reads CASSMTVYTEAFF. CDR3 nucleotide sequence: TGTGCCAGCAGTATGACAGTTTATACTGAAGCTTTCTTT.

This chain links TRBV7-2 with TRBJ2-2; D is unclear. The V end was cut by 3 bases, the J end by 6 bases, with 8 bases between. Germline assignment: CDR1 SGHTA and CDR2 FQGNSA. The CDR3 sequence is 13 residues long. CDR3 region: CASSLAAAGELFF. In DNA, the CDR3 is TGTGCCAGCAGCTTGGCGGCCGCCGGGGAGCTGTTTTTT.

The V and J genes are TRBV14 and TRBJ2-5; the D gene is possibly TRBD2 (5 bases). From germline, CDR1 is SGHDN and CDR2 FVKESK. V was shortened by 1 base and J by 5 bases, with 11 bases between the two germline ends. The CDR3 covers 14 residues. The CDR3 DNA is TGTGCCAGCAGCCAAGGCCTGCCGGGGGAGACCCAGTACTTC. Translation: CASSQGLPGETQYF. Supplemented by reference TRBV14 and TRBJ2-5, the full variable domain reads EAGVTQFPSHSVIEKGQTVTLRCDPISGHDNLYWYRRVMGKEIKFLLHFVKESKQDESGMPNNRFLAERTGGTYSTLKVQPAELEDSGVYFCASSQGLPGETQYFGPGTRLLVL.

J is TRBJ2-7 and V is TRBV9; TRBD2 aligns across 10 bases. The junction had 4 bases not matched to a gene; V was cut back by 1 base and J by 6 bases. The CDR3 covers 14 residues. Germline-derived CDR1 and CDR2 are SGDLS and YYNGEE. CDR3 bases: TGTGCCAGCAGCGTAAGCTGGACTAGCGGCGAGCAGTACTTC. This encodes CASSVSWTSGEQYF.

The table lists this clone with a count of one. The rearrangement joins TRBV7-9 to TRBJ1-3; D possibly corresponds to TRBD1 (6 bases). The germline CDR1 and CDR2 sequences are SEHNR and FQNEAQ (reference sequence). The V end was cut by 2 bases, the J end by 0 bases, with 11 bases between. The CDR3 loop spans 16 amino acids. The CDR3 loop reads CASSLTGLSSGNTIYF. The CDR3 bases are TGTGCCAGCAGCTTAACAGGGCTGAGCTCTGGAAACACCATATATTTT.

CDR3 amino acids: CASSLSLLGTQYF. The DNA for the CDR3 is TGTGCCAGCAGCTTGAGTCTTCTCGGGACCCAGTACTTC. This chain links TRBV5-4 with TRBJ2-5; D not resolved. CDR1 is SGHNT and CDR2 is YYREEE in the germline V gene (reference sequence). Trimming left V 1 base short and J 7 bases short, with 11 bases between. The CDR3 consists of 13 residues.

This chain connects TRBV6-1 to TRBJ1-1; 7 nucleotides line up with TRBD1. There are 11 residues in the CDR3. Germline-derived CDR1 and CDR2 are MNHNS and SASEGT. V was pared by 6 bases and J by 11 bases, with 6 bases of the junction left unmatched. This CDR3 reads CASRTGTGAFF. Here the CDR3 DNA reads TGTGCCAGCAGGACAGGGACCGGCGCTTTCTTT.

V gene TRBV7-2 combines with J gene TRBJ2-1; 10 positions match TRBD2. This CDR3 is 16 amino acids long. Trimming cost V 5 bases and J 6 bases; bases outside gene matches: 10. Germline V lookup: CDR1 SGHTA, CDR2 FQGNSA. The CDR3 coding sequence is TGTGCCAGCAGCCCCATAGGGACTAGCGTCGGCAATGAGCAGTTCTTC. It translates to CASSPIGTSVGNEQFF.

The chain has TRBV27 and TRBJ2-7; perhaps TRBD1 as D (6 bases). This CDR3 spans 15 amino acids. V was clipped by 0 bases and J by 5 bases, with 14 bases between them. CDR1 and CDR2 from the germline V gene are MNHEY and SMNVEV (reference sequence). The CDR3 region has the DNA TGTGCCAGCAGTTTATCTGCCAGGGGAATGAACGAGCAGTACTTC. It encodes CASSLSARGMNEQYF.

This chain joins TRBV2 and TRBJ2-5; 9 nucleotides match TRBD1. V trimming: 6 bases; J trimming: 4 bases; junction bases outside the gene matches: 6. Germline CDR1 SNHLY, CDR2 FYNNEI. The CDR3 is 14 residues long. The CDR3 region has the DNA TGTGCCAGCAGCGCCGGGGACAGGGTAGAGACCCAGTACTTC. It specifies CASSAGDRVETQYF. The full variable domain, rest sourced from reference TRBV2 and TRBJ2-5, is EPEVTQTPSHQVTQMGQEVILRCVPISNHLYFYWYRQILGQKVEFLVSFYNNEISEKSEIFDDQFSVERPDGSNFTLKIRSTKLEDSAMYFCASSAGDRVETQYFGPGTRLLVL.

This clone has just one count. The CDR3 is CASSLNYRDRGDYEQYF. The CDR3, as DNA: TGTGCCAGCAGCCTCAACTACCGGGACAGGGGGGACTACGAGCAGTACTTC. The gene calls are TRBV5-4 and TRBJ2-7; TRBD1 aligns across 11 bases. The CDR3 runs to 17 residues. Germline V gives CDR1 SGHNT, CDR2 YYREEE (reference sequence). V trimming: 4 bases; J trimming: 3 bases; junction bases outside the gene matches: 12.

The chain combines TRBV29-1 with TRBJ2-1; the match to TRBD2 covers 10 bases. The CDR3 sequence is 15 residues long. Per the germline V gene, CDR1 is SQVTM and CDR2 is ANQGSEA. Trimming cost V 7 bases and J 5 bases; bases outside gene matches: 11. Here the CDR3 DNA reads TGCAGCGCCGGGCGTGGACTAGCGGTAAACAATGAGCAGTTCTTC. Encoded protein: CSAGRGLAVNNEQFF.

This chain joins TRBV6-1 and TRBJ1-5; 7 bases map to TRBD1. Germline V gene data show CDR1 as MNHNS and CDR2 as SASEGT. Trimming at V came to 0 bases and at J to 3 bases, leaving 2 bases not matched to a gene. CDR3 length: 15 amino acids. CDR3 residues: CASSEADRANQPQHF. The CDR3 region has the DNA TGTGCCAGCAGTGAAGCAGACAGGGCCAATCAGCCCCAGCATTTT.

The chain carries TRBV7-9 and TRBJ1-5; D not resolved. Trimming shortened V by 3 bases and J by 2 bases, and 5 bases separated the two germline ends. CDR3 length: 13 amino acids. Germline V lookup: CDR1 SEHNR, CDR2 FQNEAQ (reference sequence). CDR3 nucleotide sequence: TGTGCCAGCAGCTTGCAGGGCAATCAGCCCCAGCATTTT. The encoded protein is CASSLQGNQPQHF.

The chain recombines TRBV7-3 with TRBJ2-1; D may be TRBD2 (6 bases). Trimming removed 5 bases at V and 7 bases at J, with 12 bases between. There are 13 residues in the CDR3. Germline-derived CDR1 and CDR2 are SGHTA and FQGTGA. CDR3 protein: CASSAGLMNEQFF. CDR3 nucleotides: TGTGCCAGCAGCGCCGGACTAATGAATGAGCAGTTCTTC.

Many counts were recorded for this clone. Here the CDR3 DNA reads TGTGCCACCAACAGGTTTTCTACTTCCTACGAGCAGTACTTC. Translating gives CATNRFSTSYEQYF. The J gene is TRBJ2-7, the V gene TRBV28; perhaps TRBD1 as D (5 bases). Germline-derived CDR1 and CDR2 are MDHEN and SYDVKM. The CDR3 loop spans 14 amino acids. V lost 10 bases and J 1 base, leaving 17 bases between the germline ends.

The gene calls are TRBV5-1 and TRBJ2-7; D might be TRBD1 (6 bases). Germline V gene sequence: CDR1 SGHRS, CDR2 YFSETQ. The CDR3 length is 13 residues. Trimming cost V 1 base and J 3 bases, with 8 bases left between them. The CDR3: CASSLTRGYEQYF. The CDR3 nucleotides are TGCGCCAGCAGCTTGACCAGGGGCTACGAGCAGTACTTC.

This rearrangement joins TRBV7-9 to TRBJ2-3, with D possibly matching TRBD2 (6 bases). The V gene's germline CDR1 is SEHNR and CDR2 FQNEAQ (reference sequence). The CDR3 totals 16 residues. The germline V and J ends were trimmed by 1 base and 0 bases, with 11 bases remaining between them. Written as DNA, the CDR3 is TGTGCCAGCAGCTTAGGGGGGGTTTGGAGCACAGATACGCAGTATTTT. This codes for CASSLGGVWSTDTQYF.

This chain joins TRBV9 and TRBJ2-7; TRBD2 aligns across 7 bases. This CDR3 contains 17 residues. Germline assignment: CDR1 SGDLS and CDR2 YYNGEE. V was pared by 0 bases and J by 6 bases, with 15 bases of the junction left unmatched. This chain's CDR3 is CASSVGLAEGKDLEQYF. CDR3 sequence (DNA): TGTGCCAGCAGCGTAGGGCTAGCGGAAGGAAAAGATCTCGAGCAGTACTTC.

The chain carries TRBV19 and TRBJ1-2; D is ambiguous. The CDR3 extends over 13 amino acids. Germline-derived CDR1 and CDR2 are LNHDA and SQIVND (reference sequence). V lost 1 base and J lost 6, with 9 bases in between. The CDR3 is CASSIAAGNGYTF. The CDR3 DNA reads as TGTGCCAGTAGTATAGCGGCAGGAAATGGCTACACCTTC.

This clone was seen once. This chain connects TRBV15 to TRBJ2-3; 11 bases are shared with TRBD2. V lost 0 bases to trimming and J lost 0 bases; unmatched junction nucleotides: 8. There are 19 residues in the CDR3. The germline V gene has CDR1 LNHNV and CDR2 YYDKDF (reference sequence). The CDR3 is CATSRDSPSGRTSTDTQYF. The CDR3 DNA sequence: TGTGCCACCAGCAGAGATTCGCCTAGCGGGAGGACGAGCACAGATACGCAGTATTTT.

The V and J genes are TRBV10-3 and TRBJ2-3, with D perhaps matching TRBD2 (5 bases). Germline V gives CDR1 ENHRY, CDR2 SYGVKD. Trimming removed 6 bases at V and 2 bases at J, with 9 bases between. The CDR3 runs to 13 residues. The CDR3 sequence: CAIRDSVTDTQYF. The CDR3 region has the DNA TGTGCCATCAGGGATAGCGTCACAGATACGCAGTATTTT.

The chain couples TRBV18 to TRBJ2-1; D call uncertain. The germline V gene has CDR1 KGHSH and CDR2 LQKENI. Trimming removed 0 bases from V and 1 base from J, with 13 bases in between. The CDR3 length is 17 residues. The chain's CDR3 is CASSPPIAALSYNEQFF. The CDR3 region has the DNA TGTGCCAGCTCACCACCGATTGCCGCGCTATCCTACAATGAGCAGTTCTTC.

The chain combines TRBV27 with TRBJ2-7, with 7 nucleotides matching TRBD2. Germline CDR1 and CDR2: MNHEY and SMNVEV (reference sequence). The V segment lost 1 base and the J segment 3 bases; nucleotides outside the gene matches: 3. The CDR3 loop spans 14 amino acids. The CDR3 DNA sequence: TGTGCCAGCAGTTTATTAGAGCGGGGCTACGAGCAGTACTTC. Protein product: CASSLLERGYEQYF.

V gene TRBV11-2 combines with J gene TRBJ2-7, with 7 bases fitting TRBD1. The germline gives CDR1 SGHAT, CDR2 FQNNGV. V gave up 3 bases and J gave up 6 bases; unmatched junction bases: 8. This CDR3 has 14 residues. The CDR3 is CASSFFGTDSEQYF. DNA for the CDR3: TGTGCCAGCAGCTTCTTCGGGACAGACTCCGAGCAGTACTTC.

The chain carries TRBV19 and TRBJ2-1; D is perhaps TRBD2 (6 bases). V lost 5 bases to trimming and J lost 2 bases, with 16 bases between them. This CDR3 region has 16 residues. Germline-derived CDR1 and CDR2 are LNHDA and SQIVND (reference sequence). CDR3 DNA sequence: TGTGCCAGTAGTCGGGGACTGACTCTTACCTACAATGAGCAGTTCTTC. Amino acid sequence: CASSRGLTLTYNEQFF. The full variable domain, its missing parts supplied by reference TRBV19 and TRBJ2-1, is DGGITQSPKYLFRKEGQNVTLSCEQNLNHDAMYWYRQDPGQGLRLIYYSQIVNDFQKGDIAEGYSVSREKKESFPLTVTSAQKNPTAFYLCASSRGLTLTYNEQFFGPGTRLTVL.

For this clone: An end of the junction differs from the germline gene, which may be a read error. This rearrangement joins TRBV7-7 to TRBJ1-3; the match to TRBD1 covers 7 bases. The CDR3 runs to 17 residues. The V gene's germline CDR1 is SSHAT and CDR2 FNYEAQ (reference sequence). CDR3 sequence reads: CASSSKPAGTAGNTIYF. For the CDR3, the DNA is TGTGCTAGCAGCTCTAAACCCGCCGGGACAGCTGGAAACACCATATATTTT.